These T cell receptor beta chains were read from a single sample in a study of blood T cell repertoires in COVID-19. Libraries were prepared by immunoSEQ multiplex PCR; TCRdb keeps only in-frame clonotypes and omits some of them. Here the sample spans more than 95,000 clones, about three quarters being singletons. Sequencing was performed on peripheral blood. The receptors originated from a man between 65 and 85 years old with acute or convalescent COVID-19. Both conserved end residues are part of each CDR3. The D gene is left open where the match is weak. Part of the rows lack a size; the others show once, few, many or a class for expanded clones.

>TRBJ2-1|TRBV5-4|NA|TRBD1
CASSLATGGYNEQFF
TGTGCCAGCAGCTTGGCGACAGGGGGATACAATGAGCAGTTCTTC
>TRBJ2-5|TRBV5-1|NA|TRBD1
CASSLLPGQQETQYF
TGCGCCAGCAGCTTATTGCCGGGACAGCAAGAGACCCAGTACTTC
>TRBJ1-4|TRBV2|NA|NA
CASRTEGSEKLFF
TGTGCCAGCCGGACGGAGGGGAGTGAAAAACTGTTTTTT
>TRBJ2-5|TRBV6-5|NA|TRBD1
CASSFQDRDKETQYF
TGTGCCAGCAGCTTCCAGGACAGGGACAAGGAGACCCAGTACTTC
>TRBJ1-6|TRBV5-1|NA|TRBD1
CASSSLDRGQSPLHF
TGCGCCAGCAGCTCGTTGGACAGGGGACAATCACCCCTCCACTTT
>TRBJ2-6|TRBV4-2|NA|TRBD1
CASSQDRGPGANVLTF
TGTGCCAGCAGCCAAGATAGGGGGCCTGGGGCCAACGTCCTGACTTTC
>TRBJ2-5|TRBV18|NA|NA
CASSPLEETQYF
TGTGCCAGCTCACCTTTAGAAGAGACCCAGTACTTC
>TRBJ2-7|TRBV25-1|NA|NA
CASSEGALYEQYF
TGTGCCAGCAGTGAAGGGGCCCTCTACGAGCAGTACTTC
>TRBJ2-7|TRBV2|NA|NA
CASSLAATYLGEQYF
TGTGCCAGCAGTTTAGCGGCAACCTACTTGGGCGAGCAGTACTTC
>TRBJ1-4|TRBV28|once|TRBD1
CASRLRGKVANEKLFF
TGTGCCAGCAGACTCAGGGGGAAGGTGGCGAATGAAAAACTGTTTTTT
>TRBJ1-4|TRBV28|few|NA
CASSLKSWFAGFNEKLFF
TGTGCCAGCAGTTTAAAGTCTTGGTTTGCGGGGTTTAATGAAAAACTGTTTTTT
>TRBJ1-2|TRBV15|NA|NA
CATSSVNSPIYGYTF
TGTGCCACCAGCAGCGTAAACAGTCCGATCTATGGCTACACCTTC
>TRBJ2-7|TRBV6-5|once|NA
CASSSRGRYEQYF
TGTGCCAGCAGTTCTAGGGGCCGCTACGAGCAGTACTTC
>TRBJ2-3|TRBV3-1/TRBV3-2|NA|TRBD1
CASSQTGISTDTQYF
TGTGCCAGCAGCCAGACAGGGATTAGCACAGATACGCAGTATTTT
>TRBJ2-2|TRBV24-1|NA|TRBD1
CATSDPGGADTGELFF
TGTGCCACCAGTGACCCAGGGGGCGCTGACACCGGGGAGCTGTTTTTT
>TRBJ1-4|TRBV5-8|NA|TRBD1
CASSAGQATSLFF
TGTGCCAGCAGCGCCGGACAGGCTACTTCTCTGTTTTTT
>TRBJ2-5|TRBV7-2|NA|NA
CASSLSRGSETQYF
TGTGCCAGCAGCTTGTCGAGAGGGAGTGAGACCCAGTACTTC
>TRBJ2-5|TRBV3-1/TRBV3-2|many|TRBD2
CASSGLAGGGETQYF
TGTGCCAGCAGCGGGCTGGCGGGGGGCGGGGAGACCCAGTACTTC
>TRBJ1-4|TRBV5-1|NA|NA
CASSSGIRSEKLFF
TGCGCCAGCAGTTCGGGTATTAGGAGTGAAAAACTGTTTTTT
>TRBJ2-1|TRBV7-2|few|TRBD2
CASSLEATSGGNEQFF
TGTGCCAGCAGCTTAGAAGCCACTAGCGGGGGCAATGAGCAGTTCTTC
>TRBJ2-1|TRBV12-3/TRBV12-4|NA|NA
CASSLRVREQFF
TGTGCCAGCAGTTTACGGGTTCGCGAGCAGTTCTTC
>TRBJ2-7|TRBV4-1|NA|TRBD2
CASSPLSGRAREQYF
TGCGCCAGCAGCCCCCTGAGCGGGAGGGCCCGCGAGCAGTACTTC
>TRBJ2-7|TRBV4-3|NA|TRBD1
CASSQGQGDEQYF
TGCGCCAGCAGCCAAGGACAGGGGGACGAGCAGTACTTC
>TRBJ1-3|TRBV28|NA|NA
CASSNTGTTGNTIYF
TGTGCCAGCAGCAATACCGGGACAACTGGAAACACCATATATTTT
>TRBJ2-2|TRBV11-3|once|NA
CASSFGARTGELFF
TGTGCCAGCAGCTTCGGTGCTAGAACCGGGGAGCTGTTTTTT
>TRBJ1-5|TRBV20-1|NA|NA
CSASSDSYFYSNQPQHF
TGCAGTGCTAGTAGCGACAGCTATTTTTATAGCAATCAGCCCCAGCATTTT
>TRBJ1-6|TRBV15|few|TRBD1
CATSRVDRDNSPLHF
TGTGCCACCAGCAGAGTTGACAGGGATAATTCACCCCTCCACTTT
>TRBJ1-5|TRBV10-3|NA|TRBD1
CAISESAYGTGHSNQPQHF
TGTGCCATCAGTGAGTCGGCGTACGGGACAGGGCATAGCAATCAGCCCCAGCATTTT
>TRBJ1-6|TRBV18|NA|NA
CASSPSTGINSPLHF
TGTGCCAGCTCACCATCTACAGGCATCAATTCACCCCTCCACTTT
>TRBJ1-5|TRBV5-6|NA|TRBD1
CASSLSETGNQPQHF
TGTGCCAGCAGCTTGTCGGAGACAGGGAATCAGCCCCAGCATTTT
>TRBJ2-5|TRBV4-1|NA|TRBD1
CASSPGQDGETQYF
TGCGCCAGCAGCCCCGGACAGGATGGAGAGACCCAGTACTTC
>TRBJ2-7|TRBV7-9|NA|NA
CASSLVTGSYEQYF
TGTGCCAGCAGCTTAGTAACAGGCTCCTACGAGCAGTACTTC
>TRBJ1-5|TRBV7-9|NA|NA
CASSSGSNQPQHF
TGTGCCAGCAGCTCCGGTAGCAATCAGCCCCAGCATTTT
>TRBJ1-1|TRBV29-1|NA|TRBD1
CSVEKAGGLNTEAFF
TGCAGCGTTGAAAAGGCAGGGGGGTTGAACACTGAAGCTTTCTTT
>TRBJ1-6|TRBV9|once|NA
CASSVQGGSPLHF
TGTGCCAGCAGCGTACAGGGAGGCTCACCCCTCCACTTT
>TRBJ2-1|TRBV30|NA|NA
CAWKGAGGNPYNEQFF
TGTGCCTGGAAGGGGGCAGGGGGGAACCCCTACAATGAGCAGTTCTTC
>TRBJ1-5|TRBV19|NA|TRBD1
CASSRDREGQPQHF
TGTGCCAGTAGTAGAGACAGGGAGGGTCAGCCCCAGCATTTT
>TRBJ2-6|TRBV6-5|NA|NA
CASSWGLGGANVLTF
TGTGCCAGCAGTTGGGGGCTAGGTGGGGCCAACGTCCTGACTTTC
>TRBJ2-5|TRBV6-5|NA|TRBD2
CASSFGLAVYQETQYF
TGTGCCAGCAGTTTCGGACTAGCGGTGTACCAAGAGACCCAGTACTTC
>TRBJ2-1|TRBV4-2|NA|TRBD2
CASSQDASGGAGSDEQFF
TGTGCCAGCAGCCAAGATGCTAGCGGGGGGGCCGGTTCAGATGAGCAGTTCTTC
>TRBJ1-5|TRBV19|NA|NA
CASSVTGTGQPQHF
TGTGCCAGTAGTGTGACAGGCACGGGTCAGCCCCAGCATTTT
>TRBJ1-2|TRBV5-1|NA|TRBD1
CASSLGTGNYGYTF
TGCGCCAGCAGCTTGGGGACAGGGAACTATGGCTACACCTTC
>TRBJ1-6|TRBV6-5|NA|NA
CASSYRGSHSPLHF
TGTGCCAGCAGTTATCGGGGGTCACATTCACCCCTCCACTTT
>TRBJ1-3|TRBV5-6|NA|NA
CASSLPGLNLFNTIYF
TGTGCCAGCAGCTTGCCAGGGTTGAATCTCTTCAACACCATATATTTT
>TRBJ1-5|TRBV4-3|NA|NA
CASSQSPGQPQHF
TGCGCCAGCAGCCAATCCCCGGGTCAGCCCCAGCATTTT
>TRBJ2-7|TRBV5-4|NA|TRBD2
CASSLEASGSYEQYF
TGTGCCAGCAGCTTGGAGGCTAGCGGGAGTTACGAGCAGTACTTC
>TRBJ1-1|TRBV20-1|NA|NA
CSASPPLGNTEAFF
TGCAGTGCAAGTCCACCTCTAGGGAACACTGAAGCTTTCTTT
>TRBJ2-1|TRBV18|NA|NA
CASSPMREINNEQFF
TGTGCCAGCTCACCAATGCGGGAAATAAACAATGAGCAGTTCTTC
>TRBJ2-2|TRBV7-9|NA|TRBD2
CASRIAGGHTGELFF
TGTGCCAGTCGAATAGCGGGAGGCCACACCGGGGAGCTGTTTTTT
>TRBJ2-3|TRBV15|NA|TRBD2
CATSRREGPDTQYF
TGTGCCACCAGCAGACGGGAGGGCCCAGATACGCAGTATTTT
>TRBJ2-7|TRBV5-1|NA|NA
CASRITGGAYEQYF
TGCGCCAGCCGAATAACAGGGGGGGCCTACGAGCAGTACTTC
>TRBJ1-1|TRBV7-2|few|NA
CASSASRNTEAFF
TGTGCCAGCAGCGCCTCTAGGAACACTGAAGCTTTCTTT
>TRBJ2-3|TRBV5-1|NA|TRBD2
CASQGLAGTTDTQYF
TGCGCCAGCCAGGGACTAGCGGGGACCACAGATACGCAGTATTTT
>TRBJ2-1|TRBV19|NA|TRBD2
CASSIVAGINEQFF
TGTGCCAGTAGTATCGTAGCGGGAATCAATGAGCAGTTCTTC
>TRBJ1-6|TRBV7-9|NA|NA
CASSSRDFPFNSPLHF
TGTGCCAGCAGCTCGAGGGATTTCCCATTTAATTCACCCCTCCACTTT
>TRBJ2-3|TRBV7-2|NA|NA
CASSLTVSDTQYF
TGTGCCAGCAGCTTAACGGTGTCAGATACGCAGTATTTT
>TRBJ1-2|TRBV12-3/TRBV12-4|NA|NA
CASSHGQIYGYTF
TGTGCCAGCAGTCACGGACAGATCTATGGCTACACCTTC